Sequencing of this T cell receptor (beta chain) was carried out in a study of blood T cells in healthy people across ages. This CDR3 has 14 residues. Trimming took 6 bases from V and 0 from J; bases not matched to a gene: 5. Germline-derived CDR1 and CDR2 are ENHRY and SYGVKD. A second PCR of 7 to 11 cycles used a sample-barcoded 5' primer and a J-beta primer mix. TCRdb independently ran MiXCR on the 5' RACE reads; one entry per CDR3 protein. Of more than 450,000 distinct CDR3 sequences in the sample, about 27% were seen once. This clonotype was picked up many times. In addition, the sample was reused for a study of T cells of mothers and their children.

This clonotype was sampled from a boy aged 2 to 10 in good health. The specimen sequenced was blood. The chain couples TRBV10-3 to TRBJ2-7; 7 bases fit TRBD1. CDR3 region: CAISADRSSYEQYF. The CDR3 DNA sequence: TGTGCCATCAGCGCGGACAGGAGCTCCTACGAGCAGTACTTC.